Each of the 23 T cell receptor beta chains below was sequenced from the same sample in a study of blood T cell repertoires in COVID-19. TCRdb keeps only in-frame clones here, not all; method: immunoSEQ multiplex PCR. The table has about 170,000 clones, approximately 83% seen once; the top ten hold approximately 2.4%. Sequenced sample: peripheral blood. The receptors were gathered from a human donor with acute or convalescent COVID-19. The donor label of this sample is uncertain.

The chain combines TRBV9 with TRBJ2-3; perhaps TRBD2 as D (5 bases). The CDR3 is 16 residues long. CDR1 and CDR2 from the germline V gene are SGDLS and YYNGEE. V lost 2 bases and J lost 2, with 15 bases in between. DNA for the CDR3: TGTGCCAGCAGCGTGGGCCCGGGGTCTTTCACAGATACGCAGTATTTT. This gives the protein CASSVGPGSFTDTQYF.

This rearrangement joins TRBV11-2 to TRBJ2-4; no reliable D call. Trimming stripped 0 bases from V and 15 bases from J, with 18 bases between. From germline, CDR1 is SGHAT and CDR2 FQNNGV. This CDR3 contains 14 residues. The CDR3 region has the DNA TGTGCCAGCAGCTTAGATGCTAGAACCTCTTTGAGGTACTTC. Its protein product is CASSLDARTSLRYF.

This clone was picked up one time. V gene TRBV14 combines with J gene TRBJ2-3, with D maybe TRBD2 (5 bases). The CDR3 spans 16 residues. Per germline, CDR1 SGHDN and CDR2 FVKESK. V was trimmed by 2 bases and J by 0 bases, leaving 12 bases between them. The CDR3 here is CASSQPRGSSTDTQYF. In DNA, the CDR3 is TGTGCCAGCAGCCAACCACGGGGATCTAGCACAGATACGCAGTATTTT.

The chain combines TRBV7-3 with TRBJ2-3; 15 bases align to TRBD2. The CDR3 has 17 amino acids. Germline V gene data show CDR1 as SGHTA and CDR2 as FQGTGA. The junction had 6 bases not matched to a gene; V was cut back by 5 bases and J by 3 bases. CDR3 nucleotides: TGTGCCAGCAGCGCTCCGGGACTAGCGGGAGGAACAGATACGCAGTATTTT. Translating it yields CASSAPGLAGGTDTQYF.

This clone is a singleton in its sample. The chain employs TRBV27 and TRBJ1-1; D may be TRBD1 (6 bases). The germline V gene has CDR1 MNHEY and CDR2 SMNVEV (reference sequence). Trimming stripped 5 bases from V and 10 bases from J, with 23 bases between. This CDR3 comprises 15 residues. Here the CDR3 reads CASSPALQGLRGAFF. The CDR3 DNA is TGTGCCAGCAGTCCCGCCCTCCAGGGGCTCAGGGGAGCTTTCTTT.

This clone has only one observation. The chain links TRBV30 to TRBJ1-6, with 9 bases identical to TRBD1. CDR3 length: 18 residues. Germline trimming cut 1 base from V and 4 bases from J; bases unmatched to any gene: 11. Germline V gene data show CDR1 as GTSNPN and CDR2 as SVGIG (reference sequence). The CDR3 region is CAWSATDRGAPYNSPLHF. The CDR3 DNA is TGTGCCTGGAGTGCCACCGACAGGGGGGCTCCTTATAATTCACCCCTCCACTTT.

This clone has only one observation. Written as DNA, the CDR3 is TGTGCCAGTAGTACTCGGGACATCTCTGGAAACACCATATATTTT. Its translation is CASSTRDISGNTIYF. The rearrangement links TRBV19 to TRBJ1-3; possible D gene TRBD1, 6 bases. Germline CDR1 LNHDA, CDR2 SQIVND (reference sequence). CDR3 length: 15 amino acids. The V and J ends lost 4 bases and 0 bases respectively, with 10 bases between them.

This chain links TRBV27 with TRBJ2-7; maybe TRBD2 (7 bases). This CDR3 contains 13 residues. Germline V gene sequence: CDR1 MNHEY, CDR2 SMNVEV (reference sequence). V was pared by 2 bases and J by 7 bases, with 12 bases between. The CDR3 DNA sequence: TGTGCCAGCAGTTTAAGAGGGGGGGTAGAGCAGTACTTC. Translation: CASSLRGGVEQYF.

The gene calls are TRBV6-5 and TRBJ2-2; 9 bases fit TRBD1. With 8 bases clipped from V and 2 bases from J, the junction kept 3 bases outside the gene matches. This CDR3 has 14 amino acids. From germline, CDR1 is MNHEY and CDR2 SVGAGI. The CDR3 reads CASQDRGNTGELFF. CDR3 DNA sequence: TGTGCCAGCCAGGACAGGGGTAACACCGGGGAGCTGTTTTTT.

The CDR3 region is CASSQPLLNIGELFF. The DNA for the CDR3 is TGCGCCAGCAGCCAGCCCTTACTTAATATCGGGGAGCTGTTTTTT. V gene TRBV4-1 combines with J gene TRBJ2-2; D unclear. Per the germline V gene, CDR1 is MGHRA and CDR2 is YSYEKL. The CDR3 extends over 15 amino acids. V lost 3 bases, J lost 7 bases, and 15 bases lay in between.

The chain joins TRBV28 to TRBJ1-4, with D perhaps TRBD1 (6 bases). V was pared by 6 bases and J by 5 bases, with 16 bases between. Germline loops: CDR1 MDHEN, CDR2 SYDVKM. The CDR3 has 15 residues. The CDR3 region has the DNA TGTGCCAGCAGCCCGAGGGGGGGTGGGAATGAAAAACTGTTTTTT. Residues: CASSPRGGGNEKLFF. The full variable domain, its missing parts supplied by reference TRBV28 and TRBJ1-4, is DVKVTQSSRYLVKRTGEKVFLECVQDMDHENMFWYRQDPGLGLRLIYFSYDVKMKEKGDIPEGYSVSREKKERFSLILESASTNQTSMYLCASSPRGGGNEKLFFGSGTQLSVL.

The chain recombines TRBV28 with TRBJ2-2; TRBD1 agrees at 8 bases. Trimming took 5 bases from V and 1 from J; bases not matched to a gene: 3. Germline lookup yields CDR1 MDHEN and CDR2 SYDVKM. The length of the CDR3 is 15 residues. Here the CDR3 reads CASSDGTGNTGELFF. Here the CDR3 DNA reads TGTGCCAGCAGTGACGGGACAGGGAACACCGGGGAGCTGTTTTTT.

This clone occurred a few times. The chain uses TRBV11-3 and TRBJ1-1; possibly TRBD1 for D (5 bases). V dropped 5 bases and J dropped 1 base, with 8 bases sitting between them. This CDR3 region has 13 residues. The germline V gene has CDR1 SGHNT and CDR2 YENEEA. DNA of the CDR3: TGTGCCAGCAGCCTACAGGAGAACACTGAAGCTTTCTTT. Its protein is CASSLQENTEAFF.

This chain links TRBV14 with TRBJ1-1; D possibly corresponds to TRBD1 (5 bases). Per the germline V gene, CDR1 is SGHDN and CDR2 is FVKESK. Trimming took 4 bases from V and 5 from J, leaving 11 bases between them. The CDR3 is 13 residues long. The DNA of the CDR3 is TGTGCCAGCAGCCCCTCAGGGAGGACTGAAGCTTTCTTT. Its translation: CASSPSGRTEAFF.

The chain employs TRBV5-1 and TRBJ1-2; no clear D gene. Trimming stripped 0 bases from V and 4 bases from J, with 10 bases between. In germline, CDR1 is SGHRS, CDR2 YFSETQ. The CDR3 is 14 amino acids. CDR3 in DNA: TGCGCCAGCAGCTTGGACGGGGAAAGCTATGGCTACACCTTC. Residues: CASSLDGESYGYTF.

The V and J genes are TRBV19 and TRBJ1-2; 8 bases agree with TRBD1. This CDR3 has 14 residues. The germline gives CDR1 LNHDA, CDR2 SQIVND (reference sequence). V shed 6 bases and J 5 bases; nucleotides not matched to a gene: 8. The DNA of the CDR3 is TGTGCCAGTAGGGAGACAGGGGAAAGATATGGCTACACCTTC. This translates into CASRETGERYGYTF.

A few counts support this clone. This sequence joins TRBV28 and TRBJ2-5; 8 bases match TRBD1. Germline-derived CDR1 and CDR2 are MDHEN and SYDVKM. With 4 bases clipped from V and 2 bases from J, the junction kept 6 bases outside the gene matches. CDR3 length: 15 residues. The CDR3 sequence is CASSSGTGGQETQYF. The CDR3 DNA reads TGTGCCAGCAGTTCCGGGACAGGCGGACAAGAGACCCAGTACTTC.

This sequence joins TRBV2 and TRBJ1-5; 7 bases fit TRBD1. This CDR3 contains 14 residues. J lost 7 bases, V lost 6 bases, and 9 bases had no gene match. Germline CDR1 is SNHLY and CDR2 is FYNNEI. CDR3: CASRRDRAGQPQHF. In nucleotides, the CDR3 is TGTGCCAGCAGGAGAGACAGGGCTGGACAGCCCCAGCATTTT.

Turning to this clone: An end of the junction differs from the germline gene, which may be a read error. The rearrangement joins TRBV3-1 (or the pseudogene TRBV3-2) to TRBJ2-2; D is uncertain. Germline loops: CDR1 LGHDT, CDR2 YNNKEL (reference sequence). The CDR3 runs 12 residues. The CDR3 region is CASNQRTGELFF. In nucleotides, the CDR3 is TGTGCCAGCAACCAACGCACCGGGGAGCTGTTTTTT.

The chain is built from TRBV7-3 and TRBJ2-2; no firm D call. The length of the CDR3 is 14 residues. Germline V gene sequence: CDR1 SGHTA, CDR2 FQGTGA. V was shortened by 0 bases and J by 2 bases, with 4 bases between the two germline ends. CDR3 sequence: CASSLTLNTGELFF. CDR3 in DNA: TGTGCCAGCAGCTTAACTCTAAACACCGGGGAGCTGTTTTTT.

Only one count was recorded for this clone. This chain uses TRBV6-5 with TRBJ1-1, with TRBD1 matching over 9 bases. Germline CDR1 MNHEY, CDR2 SVGAGI. The CDR3 totals 14 residues. Trimming at V came to 8 bases and at J to 0 bases, leaving 4 bases not matched to a gene. In DNA, the CDR3 is TGTGCCAGCCGGGACAGGGCTATGAACACTGAAGCTTTCTTT. Translated, it gives CASRDRAMNTEAFF.

The V gene is TRBV6-5, the J gene TRBJ2-7; D is uncertain. The V and J ends lost 6 bases and 2 bases respectively, with 14 bases between them. Germline V gene data show CDR1 as MNHEY and CDR2 as SVGAGI. The CDR3 totals 14 residues. DNA for the CDR3: TGTGCCAGCAGGCCTGGCGGAGAAACCTACGAGCAGTACTTC. This encodes CASRPGGETYEQYF.

The chain has TRBV6-5 and TRBJ2-4; the D gene is possibly TRBD1 (5 bases). The CDR3 consists of 12 residues. The germline V gene has CDR1 MNHEY and CDR2 SVGAGI. The V end was cut by 7 bases, the J end by 4 bases, with 8 bases between. The CDR3: CASTDTKNIQYF. CDR3 sequence (DNA): TGTGCCAGCACGGACACAAAAAACATTCAGTACTTC.